This TCR beta chain was sequenced in a study of cytomegalovirus exposure and HLA in healthy donors. Study-wide results and limits: Further analysis was carried out later, and it showed several of the most significant clusters appearing linked to common viral pathogens.

CDR1 and CDR2 (germline): SEHNR, FQNEAQ (reference sequence). This CDR3 is built from 13 residues. The V and J ends lost 5 bases and 3 bases respectively, with 10 bases between them. To note about this clone: The antigen is undetermined.

In the PCR, 60 Vbeta and 13 Jbeta primers were used. Profiled with immunoSEQ multiplex PCR; TCRdb holds only in-frame clones, not every one. The sample contains around 110,000 clones, approximately 73% of which appear only once. J is TRBJ2-5 and V is TRBV7-9, with a weak D call TRBD1 (6 bases). The sequencing input was PBMCs. The TCR originated in a man aged 30 to 39 in good health and CMV-seronegative. In nucleotides, the CDR3 is TGTGCCAGCAGCAGTCGGACAGAAGAGACCCAGTACTTC. It codes for CASSSRTEETQYF.